Sequencing of this TCR beta chain was carried out in a study of cytomegalovirus exposure and HLA in healthy donors (dated by TCRdb to the late 2010s). Describing the broader study: In an earlier analysis of approximately 640 of the donors, about 260 Gb of sequence data and 90 million to 120 million unique TCR beta sequences from some 170 million T cells were reported. An early release covering approximately 600 HLA-typed donors comprised 300 to 350 gigabases of sequencing data and some 79 million unique TCR sequences. The genetic ancestry cluster associated with self-reported Caucasian donors included about 81% of the 398 genotyped donors. The study was designed to test whether signatures of past pathogen exposure could be identified by cataloging public T cell receptors. The study used immunosequencing to profile the T cell repertoires of 670 or so subjects and linked those repertoires to cytomegalovirus serostatus. Along with the approximately 700-subject first cohort, a separate validation cohort of around 110 different subjects was used. The study combined high-throughput TCR immunosequencing, statistical association of individual TCRs with disease status, and machine learning to predict cytomegalovirus infection status. To study patterns of TCR occurrence, a later analysis re-analyzed previously published TCR beta repertoires from several hundred donors and added high-resolution HLA genotyping. In the later analysis, no new phenotypic data were used to find candidate immune exposures; instead, reliance was placed on TCR beta sequences and their occurrence across donors. An earlier analysis of approximately 580 of the donors used high-throughput TCR beta sequencing to judge whether each TCR beta V gene segment behaved as functional or pseudogenic. Donor age, sex, ethnicity and CMV serostatus were collected together with the repertoire data. Genome-wide SNP genotypes for about three fifths of the roughly 700 donors were used in a later genetic analysis, which treated that subset as a discovery cohort. All discovery cohort repertoires had been generated using a single sequencing platform. Class I and class II HLA loci were covered by the typing at four-digit resolution. The number of typed donors differed by locus: 629-630 for A, B, C, DRB1 and DQB1; about 520 for DQA1; 600 to 610 for DPA1; and 400 to 480 for DPB1. Because of strong linkage in the cohort, four or five DR-DQ haplotypes were treated as single units for association and clustering. Across roughly 420 genotyped donors of the cohort, an average of approximately 220,000 unique TCR beta nucleotide sequences per donor were sequenced, and 15% to 20% of those sequences were non-productive.

CDR1 and CDR2, looked up from the germline V gene (reference sequence), are SGHNT and YYREEE. The CDR3 spans 12 residues, from the cysteine through the phenylalanine. The only DNA kept is the CDR3, 36 bases in frame from the first base. Between the V and J ends, shortened by 0 bases and 4 bases respectively, the junction contains 3 bases. To prepare the library, the immunoSEQ multiplex PCR assay was applied. For the multiplex PCR, a mixture combining 60 forward primers for TCR Vbeta segments and 13 reverse primers for TCR Jbeta segments was used. A multiplex PCR assay on genomic DNA amplified the CDR3 region of rearranged TCR beta genes. Amplified TCR beta libraries were sequenced as 87-base-pair reads on the Illumina HiSeq System. For the original study's pipeline: In a later analysis, 80 million or so unique TCR beta chains were counted across the 650 to 700 repertoires, and about 10 million of these chains were shared by at least two donors. A nearest-neighbor algorithm error-corrected the raw reads and collapsed the reads into unique sequences, merging closely related sequences to remove PCR and sequencing errors. V, D and J gene segments were assigned by aligning CDR3 sequences to IMGT reference sequences. For a sequence to be retained, a match of at least six nucleotides to both a V gene segment and a J gene segment was required. A rearrangement counted as productive if the CDR3 had no stop codons and remained in frame with V and J, and every other rearrangement counted as non-productive. CDR3 was defined according to IMGT convention as the region running from the second conserved V-encoded cysteine to the conserved J-encoded phenylalanine. The earlier analysis of about 570 of the donors excluded any sequence lacking an unambiguous match to a single V gene segment. An earlier analysis of almost 600 of the donors classified V segments as functional when productive rearrangements were above 56.7% and as segregating when the standard deviation between donors was above 5%. To diagnose cytomegalovirus status from the catalog of TCR beta chain sequences, a statistical classification framework was built. In a later analysis, TCR nucleotide sequences were compared against IMGT/GENE-DB human TR gene sequences so that V and J genes could be assigned. Using the TCRdist pipeline, a later analysis assigned CDR3 sequences along with most-parsimonious VDJ recombination scenarios. In a later analysis, each TCR beta chain was defined by its CDR3 amino acid sequence together with its V-gene family, and reads lacking a unique V-gene family were excluded. To address suspected cross-contamination and a sequencing artifact, a later analysis removed 550 to 750 highly shared, low-generation-probability nucleotide sequences. In a later analysis, a clonal expansion index was calculated for each public chain from normalized within-repertoire ranks of inferred template counts. Generation probabilities in a later analysis came from a VDJ recombination model fitted to out-of-frame rearrangements, and those results were checked against IGoR. Hypergeometric tests were used in a later analysis to score TCR-TCR, TCR-HLA and TCR-CMV co-occurrence, with a repertoire-size bias correction applied to the TCR pairs. False discovery rates were estimated in a later analysis by permuting HLA or CMV assignments 20 times. In a later analysis, co-occurring TCRs were grouped using DBSCAN, with TCRdist sequence similarity added in when clustering inside HLA-allele-positive subsets. Co-occurrence clustering excluded repertoires with fewer than 30,000 or more than 120,000 public chains, plus five with anomalous nucleotide sharing. Held by TCRdb, this immuneACCESS table contains in-frame sequences only and omits some clones. Under half of the omission traces to an unresolved V gene where checked; the cause of the rest is unknown. V and J calls and clone size follow that table, whereas D and trimming were derived from the DNA. This sample gives approximately 140,000 clones in total; 80% of them show up just once. The ten largest clones take up roughly 2.2% of the sample.

Paper-wide results and their limitations: According to a later genetic analysis, donors in an Asian-associated ancestry cluster had fewer N-insertions in productive TCRs than the roughly 700-donor mean. An association between a missense DCLRE1C variant and V-gene and J-gene trimming of TCR beta chains was found in a later genetic analysis and replicated in an independent cohort. Several of the top co-occurrence clusters appeared to be linked to parvovirus B19, influenza, CMV and Epstein-Barr virus, according to a later analysis. Broadly in line with IMGT annotations, most TCR beta V segments showed up in productive rearrangements about 90% or about 30% of the time in an earlier analysis of some 590 of the donors. Seventeen rarely observed V segments, including chromosome 9 orphons, were excluded from the earlier analysis of some 590 of the donors because counts were too low. Assigning TCR associations to individual alleles was difficult when HLA alleles, especially DR and DQ, strongly co-occurred. The authors suggested that the approach could potentially be generalized to other disease states and immunological phenotypes. The only immune exposure information available for the cohort was CMV serostatus. A cluster of highly shared sequence variants was judged likely to be a technical artifact of the sequencing pipeline. A further reported finding was that TCR beta sequences accurately predicted the HLA-A and HLA-B alleles for most subjects in the first cohort. Across donors, most TCR sequences were observed very rarely, whereas some public TCRs were present in many individuals. Linkage disequilibrium might explain the correlated functional status among segregating V segments, but an unknown experimental factor could not be ruled out. A few of the identified cytomegalovirus-associated TCR beta chains were confirmed in vitro to be specific for cytomegalovirus antigens. In a later analysis, the rate of TCR association differed among HLA loci, with DRB1 alleles having the most associated TCRs and HLA-C alleles having the fewest. A later analysis associated 15,000 to 20,000 TCR beta sequences with specific HLA alleles at a false discovery rate of 0.05. Compared with equally common non-associated chains, HLA-associated TCR beta chains in a later analysis were more clonally expanded and had lower generation probabilities. The cohort was sequenced for TCR beta chains only, and without alpha or paired-chain data the features that could be detected were limited. In a later analysis, most CMV-associated TCR beta chains were found to appear HLA-restricted, with HLA associations seemingly driven largely by CMV exposure. Roughly uniform sequencing depth across donors was assumed in presence/absence analyses, although this assumption may not hold. The classifier was reported to diagnose cytomegalovirus status with high specificity and sensitivity in both the original and validation cohorts. Because HLA typing was missing for some donors at each locus, association tests included only the typed subset. The study gave a list of under 200 TCR beta chains associated with cytomegalovirus. Some IMGT-functional V segments, including TRBV6-2 and TRBV6-3, could not be distinguished by the 87-base-pair reads and were therefore excluded.

About this clone: What this receptor recognizes is not known. No clone much larger than this one lies a single base away; base qualities are absent.

In total, approximately 700 healthy bone marrow donors made up the cohort. At the time of sampling, all cohort members were nominally healthy, though unrecorded immune exposures were likely present. The donor tested CMV seronegative, placing the donor among the 350 to 400 seronegative members of the cohort. A peripheral blood sample was collected from each donor, and TCR beta sequencing was performed on peripheral blood mononuclear cells. Genomic DNA was extracted from the blood cell samples with the Qiagen DNeasy Blood Extraction Kit. This receptor was identified in a young man in good health and CMV-seronegative. Sequencing was carried out using PBMCs. Rearrangement joined TRBV5-4 to TRBJ2-3, with the identity of the D gene unclear. CDR3 reads: CASSLASDTQYF. The nucleotide sequence reads as follows: TGTGCCAGCAGCTTGGCTTCAGATACGCAGTATTTT. With the rest looked up from the reference TRBV5-4 and TRBJ2-3 genes rather than sequenced, the full variable domain is ETGVTQSPTHLIKTRGQQVTLRCSSQSGHNTVSWYQQALGQGPQFIFQYYREEENGRGNFPPRFSGLQFPNYSSELNVNALELDDSALYLCASSLASDTQYFGPGTRLTVL.